Here is one T cell receptor beta chain with its context. The antigen remains undetermined. The PCR made use of 60 Vbeta and 13 Jbeta primers. Libraries were prepared by immunoSEQ multiplex PCR; TCRdb keeps only in-frame clonotypes and omits some of them. The data contain about 270,000 clones, around 65% of them singletons. This sample was taken from a study of cytomegalovirus exposure and HLA in healthy donors. Unmatched junction bases numbered 3, after V lost 8 bases and J lost 7 bases. This CDR3 contains 12 residues. Germline CDR1 and CDR2: MDHEN and SYDVKM. Notes on the study in general: HLA allele associations emerged for about 16,000 TCR beta sequences in a later analysis, at 0.05 false discovery rate. Exclusion as indistinguishable affected some V segments, including TRBV6-2 and TRBV6-3. An analysis was carried out later, and it reportedly showed fewer N-insertions in an Asian-associated ancestry cluster than the approximately 700-donor mean.

The receptor's source is a female donor in good health and CMV-seronegative. This chain uses TRBV28 with TRBJ1-5; TRBD1 aligns across 9 bases. Input material: PBMCs. Here the CDR3 DNA reads TGTGCCAGCCGGACAGGGGACCAGCCCCAGCATTTT. It is translated as CASRTGDQPQHF.